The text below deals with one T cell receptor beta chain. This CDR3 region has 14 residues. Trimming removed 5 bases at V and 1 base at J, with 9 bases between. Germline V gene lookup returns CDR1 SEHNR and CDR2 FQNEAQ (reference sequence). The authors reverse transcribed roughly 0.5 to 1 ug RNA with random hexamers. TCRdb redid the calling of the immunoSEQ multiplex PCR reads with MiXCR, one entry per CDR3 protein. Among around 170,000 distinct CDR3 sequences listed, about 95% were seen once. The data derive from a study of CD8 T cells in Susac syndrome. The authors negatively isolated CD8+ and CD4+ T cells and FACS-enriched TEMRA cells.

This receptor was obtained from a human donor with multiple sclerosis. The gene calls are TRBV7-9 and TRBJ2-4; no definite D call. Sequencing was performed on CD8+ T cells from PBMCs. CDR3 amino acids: CASSPVRAKNIQYF. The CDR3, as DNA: TGTGCCAGCAGCCCAGTCCGGGCCAAAAACATTCAGTACTTC.